The 20 T cell receptor beta chains below come from one sample, sequenced in a study of blood T cell repertoires in COVID-19. Produced via immunoSEQ multiplex PCR; TCRdb's table is partial and in-frame only. The sample shows about 46,000 clones, approximately 87% of them seen only once. The sample taken for sequencing was peripheral blood. These receptors were taken from a human donor in a cohort sampled during active COVID-19.

V usage is TRBV7-3 and J usage is TRBJ2-3; a possible D gene is TRBD2 (5 bases). Between the trimmed V and J ends, which lost 3 bases and 9 bases, there was a span of 10 bases. This CDR3 comprises 12 residues. Germline V gene data show CDR1 as SGHTA and CDR2 as FQGTGA. The CDR3 nucleotides are TGTGCCAGCAGCTTTGGTAGCGAGACGCAGTATTTT. It is translated as CASSFGSETQYF.

This clone was seen once. This chain joins TRBV7-9 and TRBJ1-4, with D possibly TRBD1 on 5 matching bases. Trimming pared 5 bases from V and 4 bases from J, leaving 11 bases between. This CDR3 has 14 amino acids. From germline, CDR1 is SEHNR and CDR2 FQNEAQ (reference sequence). This chain's CDR3 is CASSRRGVNEKLFF. The CDR3 nucleotides read TGTGCCAGCAGCCGGAGGGGAGTTAATGAAAAACTGTTTTTT.

V and J are TRBV7-6 and TRBJ2-5; TRBD2 matches at 8 bases. CDR3 size: 17 residues. From germline, CDR1 is SGHVS and CDR2 FNYEAQ. V was pared by 5 bases and J by 6 bases, with 17 bases of the junction left unmatched. CDR3 DNA: TGTGCCAGCAGCCGCAGCGGGGGCCGAGGGTTGGGTCAGACCCAGTACTTC. Its translation: CASSRSGGRGLGQTQYF.

The chain is built from TRBV11-2 and TRBJ2-7; a weak D match, TRBD2 (5 bases). Germline V gene sequence: CDR1 SGHAT, CDR2 FQNNGV. The V end was cut by 1 base, the J end by 3 bases, with 13 bases between. This CDR3 spans 15 amino acids. For the CDR3, the DNA is TGTGCCAGCAGCTTAGTGGGAGCTAGCTTCTACGAGCAGTACTTC. Protein sequence: CASSLVGASFYEQYF.

The chain has TRBV7-2 and TRBJ1-1, with 7 bases lining up with TRBD1. The CDR3 has 17 residues. J lost 2 bases, V lost 5 bases, and 14 bases had no gene match. Germline CDR1 SGHTA, CDR2 FQGNSA. The CDR3 reads CASSPTLAGGFNTEAFF. CDR3 in DNA: TGTGCCAGCAGCCCCACGTTGGCAGGGGGATTTAACACTGAAGCTTTCTTT.

The chain links TRBV10-3 to TRBJ2-1; D remains unclear. This CDR3 is 14 amino acids long. The germline CDR1 and CDR2 sequences are ENHRY and SYGVKD. Trimming stripped 0 bases from V and 7 bases from J, with 10 bases between. CDR3 sequence (DNA): TGTGCCATCAGTGAGTCAGAGAAGCCGAATGAGCAGTTCTTC. Its protein is CAISESEKPNEQFF.

The chain couples TRBV9 to TRBJ2-1; 11 bases map to TRBD1. CDR1 is SGDLS, CDR2 YYNGEE, per germline. The CDR3 spans 14 residues. J gave up 7 bases and V 3 bases, and 3 bases lay outside the gene matches. The CDR3 DNA is TGTGCCAGCAGCGCGGGACAGGGGGGTAATGAGCAGTTCTTC. Amino acid sequence: CASSAGQGGNEQFF. Full variable domain (outside the CDR3, taken from reference TRBV9 and TRBJ2-1): DSGVTQTPKHLITATGQRVTLRCSPRSGDLSVYWYQQSLDQGLQFLIQYYNGEERAKGNILERFSAQQFPDLHSELNLSSLELGDSALYFCASSAGQGGNEQFFGPGTRLTVL.

The V and J genes are TRBV7-9 and TRBJ2-3; TRBD2 agrees at 7 bases. The germline gives CDR1 SEHNR, CDR2 FQNEAQ (reference sequence). The CDR3 length is 12 residues. V trimming: 7 bases; J trimming: 4 bases; junction bases outside the gene matches: 2. The CDR3 spells CASKGRADTQYF. In DNA form, the CDR3 reads TGTGCCAGCAAAGGGAGGGCAGATACGCAGTATTTT.

This chain connects TRBV30 to TRBJ2-7, with 7 positions matching TRBD1. The CDR3 totals 14 residues. Germline loops: CDR1 GTSNPN, CDR2 SVGIG (reference sequence). Trimming cost V 2 bases and J 2 bases; bases outside gene matches: 6. CDR3 nucleotides: TGTGCCTGGAGTAGGACAGGCTTCACCTACGAGCAGTACTTC. Amino acid sequence: CAWSRTGFTYEQYF.

A single count supports this clone. The gene calls are TRBV6-6 and TRBJ2-3; D is possibly TRBD1 (5 bases). The CDR3 spans 13 residues. Germline CDR1 reads MNHNY; CDR2 reads SVGAGI (reference sequence). Trimming removed 6 bases from V and 0 bases from J, with 7 bases in between. CDR3 amino acids: CASRDTSTDTQYF. In DNA, the CDR3 is TGTGCCAGCAGGGACACTAGCACAGATACGCAGTATTTT.

CDR3 in DNA: TGCGCCAGCAGTGAGCCCCGGGGGGGGGCCTACAATGAGCAGTTCTTC. Amino acid sequence: CASSEPRGGAYNEQFF. The chain is built from TRBV10-2 and TRBJ2-1, with 8 bases identical to TRBD2. The CDR3 loop spans 16 amino acids. Per germline, CDR1 WSHSY and CDR2 SAAADI. Germline trimming cut 2 bases from V and 2 bases from J; bases unmatched to any gene: 5.

The chain carries TRBV13 and TRBJ1-1; TRBD1 matches at 7 bases. This CDR3 is built from 15 residues. Germline values: CDR1 PRHDT, CDR2 FYEKMQ (reference sequence). J gave up 5 bases and V 3 bases, and 9 bases lay outside the gene matches. In nucleotides, the CDR3 is TGTGCCAGCAGCTTCCGGACAGGACGAGGGACTGAAGCTTTCTTT. Its protein is CASSFRTGRGTEAFF.

The V and J genes are TRBV9 and TRBJ2-2; 11 positions match TRBD2. Germline V lookup: CDR1 SGDLS, CDR2 YYNGEE. The CDR3 totals 20 residues. The V gene end was trimmed by 4 bases and the J gene end by 5 bases; junction bases not matched to a gene: 19. The CDR3 loop reads CASSPHLLAGGSRGTGELFF. Here the CDR3 DNA reads TGTGCCAGCAGCCCCCACCTTCTAGCGGGGGGATCTCGGGGGACCGGGGAGCTGTTTTTT. The full variable domain, in which reference TRBV9 and TRBJ2-2 provide the parts outside the CDR3, is DSGVTQTPKHLITATGQRVTLRCSPRSGDLSVYWYQQSLDQGLQFLIQYYNGEERAKGNILERFSAQQFPDLHSELNLSSLELGDSALYFCASSPHLLAGGSRGTGELFFGEGSRLTVL.

This clone was seen more than once but under ten times. J is TRBJ1-1 and V is TRBV6-6; D possibly corresponds to TRBD1 (6 bases). The ends were cut back, 5 bases at V and 7 bases at J, with 14 bases in the middle. Germline assignment: CDR1 MNHNY and CDR2 SVGAGI (reference sequence). CDR3 length: 13 amino acids. CDR3 sequence: CASSPGTLNEAFF. The CDR3 DNA reads as TGTGCCAGCAGTCCCGGGACACTGAATGAAGCTTTCTTT.

The rearrangement links TRBV4-1 to TRBJ2-5, with 11 bases lining up with TRBD2. The CDR3 contains 15 residues. Germline values: CDR1 MGHRA, CDR2 YSYEKL. V lost 3 bases, J lost 6 bases, and 6 bases stayed unmatched. The CDR3, as DNA: TGCGCCAGCAGCCACATAATAGCGGGGGGGAAGACCCAGTACTTC. This codes for CASSHIIAGGKTQYF.

In this sample, this clone turned up once. The chain has TRBV2 and TRBJ1-5, with a weak D call TRBD1 (5 bases). V was shortened by 6 bases and J by 2 bases, with 11 bases between the two germline ends. Germline CDR1 reads SNHLY; CDR2 reads FYNNEI. There are 14 residues in the CDR3. The CDR3 DNA sequence: TGTGCCAGCAGGGCCCGGGGGGGCAATCAGCCCCAGCATTTT. It specifies CASRARGGNQPQHF.

The rearrangement uses TRBV6-2 or TRBV6-3 and TRBJ2-3, with D perhaps matching TRBD2 (5 bases). The CDR3 is made up of 18 amino acids. Between the trimmed V and J ends, which lost 4 bases and 4 bases, there was a span of 24 bases. Per germline, CDR1 MNHEY and CDR2 SVGEGT. CDR3: CASSSTLPSRASADTQYF. CDR3 bases: TGTGCCAGCAGTTCCACCCTCCCTTCGAGGGCCTCCGCAGATACGCAGTATTTT.

V is TRBV7-9 and J is TRBJ2-1; D possibly corresponds to TRBD1 (5 bases). The CDR3 runs 12 residues. Germline V gene lookup returns CDR1 SEHNR and CDR2 FQNEAQ (reference sequence). With 5 bases removed from V and 7 bases from J, the gap between germline ends came to 9 bases. The CDR3 DNA is TGTGCCAGCAGCGTGACAGCTAATGAGCAGTTCTTC. This gives the protein CASSVTANEQFF. The full variable domain, rest sourced from reference TRBV7-9 and TRBJ2-1, is DTGVSQNPRHKITKRGQNVTFRCDPISEHNRLYWYRQTLGQGPEFLTYFQNEAQLEKSRLLSDRFSAERPKGSFSTLEIQRTEQGDSAMYLCASSVTANEQFFGPGTRLTVL.

The table lists this clone with a count of one. The rearrangement joins TRBV2 to TRBJ2-7, with D possibly TRBD2 on 5 matching bases. In germline, CDR1 is SNHLY, CDR2 FYNNEI. The CDR3 has 11 residues. The V gene lost 5 bases and the J gene lost 4 bases, with 6 bases spanning the gap. Written as DNA, the CDR3 is TGTGCCAGCAGTCGGGGATACGAGCAGTACTTC. It specifies CASSRGYEQYF.

The chain links TRBV4-3 to TRBJ1-4, with 9 bases that match TRBD1. Germline-derived CDR1 and CDR2 are LGHNA and YSLEER. With 1 base clipped from V and 7 bases from J, the junction kept 7 bases outside the gene matches. The CDR3 totals 16 residues. The DNA for the CDR3 is TGCGCCAGCAGCCAAGGCCAGGGACAGGGTCGTGAAAAACTGTTTTTT. It is translated as CASSQGQGQGREKLFF.